This entry describes one T cell receptor (beta chain). Authors' processing steps: From reference gene primer amplification, estimates of nucleated cell counts were derived. The data were produced by immunoSEQ multiplex PCR, yet TCRdb's version contains in-frame clones alone and is incomplete. V and J calls and clone size follow that table, whereas D and trimming were derived from the DNA. The table has a few hundred thousand clones, 82% seen once. This sample is drawn from a study of blood T cell repertoires in COVID-19. As for the study in general: The analysed material was cDNA or gDNA that came from T cells, B-cell-depleted T cells, or PBMCs.

V was cut by 6 bases and J by 2 bases, with 13 bases left in between. The CDR3 contains 15 residues. Germline V gene lookup returns CDR1 LGHNT and CDR2 FRNRAP. V and J are TRBV12-5 and TRBJ2-2, with D perhaps matching TRBD2 (7 bases). This TCR came from a woman aged 18-30 years with acute or convalescent COVID-19. Material for sequencing was peripheral blood. CDR3 protein: CASGPGGGNTGELFF. Written as DNA, the CDR3 is TGTGCTAGTGGCCCGGGGGGCGGAAACACCGGGGAGCTGTTTTTT.